Sequencing of this TCR beta chain was carried out in a study of blood T cell repertoires in COVID-19. Background on the study: Acute and convalescent COVID-19 specimens originated in the United States, Italy and Spain.

Libraries were prepared by immunoSEQ multiplex PCR; TCRdb keeps only in-frame clonotypes and omits some of them. The profile covers fewer than 350,000 clones, with approximately 86% appearing a single time and about 4.2% taken by the ten largest. Participant ages covered about 18 to 100 years across approximately 25 US areas. CDR1 is MDHEN and CDR2 is SYDVKM in the germline V gene. There are 16 residues in the CDR3. Trimming at V came to 5 bases and at J to 5 bases, leaving 12 bases not matched to a gene. The V and J genes are TRBV28 and TRBJ2-5; 9 nucleotides line up with TRBD1. The sequence was collected from a middle-aged woman with acute COVID-19. Sequenced: PBMCs or T cells enriched from blood (not recorded which). The CDR3 sequence is CASSVSGTGPRETQYF. The CDR3 bases are TGTGCCAGCAGTGTATCCGGGACAGGGCCCCGGGAGACCCAGTACTTC.